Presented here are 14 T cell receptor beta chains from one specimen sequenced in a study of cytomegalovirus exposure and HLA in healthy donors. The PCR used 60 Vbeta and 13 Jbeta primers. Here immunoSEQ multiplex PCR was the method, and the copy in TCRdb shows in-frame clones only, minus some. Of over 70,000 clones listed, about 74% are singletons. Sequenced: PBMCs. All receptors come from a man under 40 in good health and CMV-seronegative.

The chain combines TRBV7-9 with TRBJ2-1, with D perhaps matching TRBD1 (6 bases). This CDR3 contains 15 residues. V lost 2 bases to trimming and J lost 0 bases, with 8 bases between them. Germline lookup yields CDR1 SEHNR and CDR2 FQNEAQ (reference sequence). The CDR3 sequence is CASSLQGSSYNEQFF. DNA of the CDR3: TGTGCCAGCAGCTTACAGGGGAGCTCCTACAATGAGCAGTTCTTC.

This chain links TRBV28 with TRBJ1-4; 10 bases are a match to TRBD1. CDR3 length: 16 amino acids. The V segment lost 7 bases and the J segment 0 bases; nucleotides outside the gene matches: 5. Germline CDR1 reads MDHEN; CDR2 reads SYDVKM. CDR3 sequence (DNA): TGTGCCAGCACCCAGGACAGGGGGGCAACTAATGAAAAACTGTTTTTT. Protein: CASTQDRGATNEKLFF.

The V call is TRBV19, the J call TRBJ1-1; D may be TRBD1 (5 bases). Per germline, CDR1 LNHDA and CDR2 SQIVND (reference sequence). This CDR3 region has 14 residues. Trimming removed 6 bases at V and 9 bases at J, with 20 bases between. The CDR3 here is CASSEPQGRSKAFF. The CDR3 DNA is TGTGCCAGTAGCGAGCCCCAGGGTAGGTCAAAAGCTTTCTTT.

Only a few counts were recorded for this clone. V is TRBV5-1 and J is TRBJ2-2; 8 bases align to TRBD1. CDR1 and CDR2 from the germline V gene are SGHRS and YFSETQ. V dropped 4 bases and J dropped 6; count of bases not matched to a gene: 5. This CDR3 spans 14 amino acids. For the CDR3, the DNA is TGCGCCAGCAGCCTACAGGGGGTGCCCGGGGAGCTGTTTTTT. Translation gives CASSLQGVPGELFF.

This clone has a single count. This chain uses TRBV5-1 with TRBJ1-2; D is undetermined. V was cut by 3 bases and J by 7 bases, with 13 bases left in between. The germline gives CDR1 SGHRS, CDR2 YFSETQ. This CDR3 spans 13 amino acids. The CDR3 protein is CASSSLGEGGYTF. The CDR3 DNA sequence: TGCGCCAGCAGCTCTCTGGGAGAGGGTGGCTACACCTTC.

CDR3: CASSLTSGEYEQYF. The CDR3 DNA reads TGTGCCAGCAGCTTAACTAGCGGGGAATACGAGCAGTACTTC. The chain carries TRBV7-2 and TRBJ2-7; 10 nucleotides match TRBD2. The V segment lost 2 bases and the J segment 4 bases; nucleotides outside the gene matches: 2. Per germline, CDR1 SGHTA and CDR2 FQGNSA. The CDR3 has 14 amino acids.

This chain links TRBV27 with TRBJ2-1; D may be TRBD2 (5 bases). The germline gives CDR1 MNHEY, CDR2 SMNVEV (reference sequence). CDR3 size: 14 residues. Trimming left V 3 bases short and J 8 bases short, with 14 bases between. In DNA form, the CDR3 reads TGTGCCAGCAGTTTGGCGGGCTTGGCGGATGAGCAGTTCTTC. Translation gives CASSLAGLADEQFF.

This CDR3 reads CASSETYNSPLHF. The CDR3 nucleotides read TGTGCCAGCAGTGAAACTTATAATTCACCCCTCCACTTT. The V call is TRBV6-1, the J call TRBJ1-6; D not resolved. This CDR3 has 13 amino acids. CDR1 is MNHNS, CDR2 SASEGT, per germline. Trimming shortened V by 2 bases and J by 4 bases, and 3 bases separated the two germline ends.

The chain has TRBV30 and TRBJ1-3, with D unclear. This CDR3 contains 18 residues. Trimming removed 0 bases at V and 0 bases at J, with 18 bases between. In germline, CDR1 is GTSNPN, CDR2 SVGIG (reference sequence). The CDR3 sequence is CAWSVGPYSGPSGNTIYF. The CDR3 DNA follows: TGTGCCTGGAGTGTCGGCCCCTACAGCGGGCCCTCTGGAAACACCATATATTTT.

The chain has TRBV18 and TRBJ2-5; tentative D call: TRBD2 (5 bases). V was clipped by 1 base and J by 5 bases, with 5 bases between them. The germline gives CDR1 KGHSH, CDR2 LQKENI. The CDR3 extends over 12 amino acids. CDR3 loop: CASSPRGETQYF. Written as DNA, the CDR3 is TGTGCCAGCTCACCACGAGGGGAGACCCAGTACTTC.

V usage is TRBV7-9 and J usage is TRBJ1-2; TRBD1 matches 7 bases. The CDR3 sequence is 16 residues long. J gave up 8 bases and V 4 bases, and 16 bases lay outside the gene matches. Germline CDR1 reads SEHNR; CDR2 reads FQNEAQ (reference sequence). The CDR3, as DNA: TGTGCCAGCAGCTCGCCTTGGGCGGGGACAGAAAAAGGCTACACCTTC. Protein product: CASSSPWAGTEKGYTF.

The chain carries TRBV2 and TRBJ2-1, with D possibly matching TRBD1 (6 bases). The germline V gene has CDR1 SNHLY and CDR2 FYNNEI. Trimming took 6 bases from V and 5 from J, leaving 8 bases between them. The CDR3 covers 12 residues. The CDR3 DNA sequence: TGTGCCAGCAGGCGACAGGACAATGAGCAGTTCTTC. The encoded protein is CASRRQDNEQFF.

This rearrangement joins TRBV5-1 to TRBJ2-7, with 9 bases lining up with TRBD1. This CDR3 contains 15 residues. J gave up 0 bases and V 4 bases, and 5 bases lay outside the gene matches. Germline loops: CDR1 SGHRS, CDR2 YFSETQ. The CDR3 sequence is CASSDRDRDSYEQYF. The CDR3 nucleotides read TGCGCCAGCAGCGACCGGGACAGGGACTCCTACGAGCAGTACTTC. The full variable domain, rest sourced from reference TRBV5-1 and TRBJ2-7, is KAGVTQTPRYLIKTRGQQVTLSCSPISGHRSVSWYQQTPGQGLQFLFEYFSETQRNKGNFPGRFSGRQFSNSRSEMNVSTLELGDSALYLCASSDRDRDSYEQYFGPGTRLTVT.

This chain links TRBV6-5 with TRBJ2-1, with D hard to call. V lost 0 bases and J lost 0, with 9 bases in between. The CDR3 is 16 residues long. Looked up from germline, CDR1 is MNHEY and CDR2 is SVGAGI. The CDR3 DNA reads TGTGCCAGCAGTTACTCGATGCTAATCTCCTACAATGAGCAGTTCTTC. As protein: CASSYSMLISYNEQFF.